A selection of T cell receptor beta chains follows, all from one sample in a study of cytomegalovirus exposure and HLA in healthy donors. Clones were read by immunoSEQ multiplex PCR, and TCRdb kept only the in-frame ones, dropping some. The table has around 130,000 clones, about 61% seen once. What was sequenced was PBMCs. These receptors came from a male donor in good health and CMV-seronegative. Each CDR3 is given with its conserved first and last residue. Fields, in order: V gene, J gene, CDR3 protein.

V: TRBV11-1; J: TRBJ2-7; CDR3: CASSRGEGAEQYF
V: TRBV18; J: TRBJ2-1; CDR3: CASSRNRADEQFF
V: TRBV5-4; J: TRBJ2-1; CDR3: CASSLWDWGENEQFF
V: TRBV6-5; J: TRBJ2-2; CDR3: CASSPPSVGPGELFF
V: TRBV5-6; J: TRBJ2-1; CDR3: CASSLETGIYNEQFF
V: TRBV30; J: TRBJ1-2; CDR3: CAWSGQTEGKDYGYTF
V: TRBV6-6; J: TRBJ2-3; CDR3: CASAFTRSREDF
V: TRBV10-2; J: TRBJ1-2; CDR3: CASSLGQGAGYTF
V: TRBV11-2; J: TRBJ2-7; CDR3: CASSLEDGGVHEQYF
V: TRBV28; J: TRBJ2-7; CDR3: CASSSPQGGPYEQYF
V: TRBV7-9; J: TRBJ1-2; CDR3: CASSTNDRGHYGYTF
V: TRBV19; J: TRBJ1-1; CDR3: CASSIGQGYTEAFF
V: TRBV4-2; J: TRBJ1-5; CDR3: CASSRSGTGGADQPQHF
V: TRBV28; J: TRBJ1-2; CDR3: CASSLRGYGGYTF
V: TRBV13; J: .; CDR3: CASSLGRQGASYEQYF
V: TRBV28; J: TRBJ2-6; CDR3: CASKPGQGAFGANVLTF
V: TRBV6-5; J: TRBJ2-3; CDR3: CASSYGGTSTDTQYF
V: TRBV6-5; J: TRBJ1-2; CDR3: CASNPSANARGYTF
V: TRBV7-3; J: TRBJ2-5; CDR3: CASSFGAQGSGQETQYF
V: TRBV11-2; J: TRBJ1-1; CDR3: CASSPGTVMNTEAFF
V: TRBV5-1; J: TRBJ2-7; CDR3: CASSLRGPDRVLDEQYF
V: TRBV7-3; J: TRBJ2-5; CDR3: CASSPGTARETQYF
V: TRBV29-1; J: TRBJ2-1; CDR3: CSMSGRGLSSYNEQFF
V: TRBV2; J: TRBJ2-5; CDR3: CASMAGGQETQYF
V: TRBV4-3; J: TRBJ2-2; CDR3: CASSYGEGTGELFF
V: TRBV6-5; J: TRBJ2-1; CDR3: CASSYGDRVNNEQFF
V: TRBV30; J: TRBJ1-4; CDR3: CAWKEQGGHEKLFF
V: TRBV28; J: TRBJ1-2; CDR3: CASSLGPYGYTF
V: TRBV4-1; J: TRBJ2-7; CDR3: CASSQDGGTGELYEQYF
V: TRBV5-1; J: TRBJ2-3; CDR3: CASSLGLADLLSTDTQYF
V: TRBV2; J: TRBJ1-3; CDR3: CASSELGPENTIYF
V: TRBV2; J: TRBJ1-2; CDR3: CARQGTDNYGYTF
V: TRBV5-1; J: TRBJ2-1; CDR3: CASSSGSVSPMHEQFF
V: TRBV10-1; J: TRBJ1-1; CDR3: CASSGNRNTEAFF
V: TRBV7-2; J: TRBJ1-4; CDR3: CASSHGEDFEKLFF
V: TRBV4-1; J: TRBJ2-6; CDR3: CASSQEGTGGFGANVLTF
V: TRBV7-9; J: TRBJ2-7; CDR3: CSSSNDRSDPTYEQYF
V: TRBV5-1; J: TRBJ1-1; CDR3: CASSQGTGFSEAFF
V: TRBV6-1; J: TRBJ1-5; CDR3: CASSLDRGSQPQHF
V: TRBV28; J: TRBJ2-1; CDR3: CASSLGDRGEQFF
V: TRBV29-1; J: TRBJ1-2; CDR3: CSVEARRDRLAGYTF
V: TRBV5-1; J: TRBJ1-1; CDR3: CASSWTGITEAFF
V: TRBV6-5; J: TRBJ2-2; CDR3: CASVAGGTGELFF
V: TRBV19; J: TRBJ2-3; CDR3: CASSIGAGGTDTQYF
V: TRBV11-3; J: TRBJ1-1; CDR3: CASSRDRGTEAFF
V: TRBV6-5; J: TRBJ1-6; CDR3: CASRGRVNSPLHF
V: TRBV4-1; J: TRBJ2-1; CDR3: CASSQEVVAGGNEQFF
V: TRBV4-1; J: TRBJ2-2; CDR3: CASSQVISGELFF
V: TRBV4-1; J: TRBJ2-5; CDR3: CASSQGAGDQETQYF
V: TRBV7-2; J: TRBJ1-1; CDR3: CASSLGRGLLNTEAFF
V: TRBV7-9; J: TRBJ2-7; CDR3: CASSLVAYEQYF
V: TRBV7-9; J: TRBJ1-2; CDR3: CASSLGPGEYGYTF
V: TRBV6-1; J: TRBJ2-7; CDR3: CASSGRAIAYEQYF
V: TRBV5-1; J: TRBJ1-4; CDR3: CASSLAGTGWIGEKLFF
V: TRBV2; J: TRBJ1-1; CDR3: CASSEPRGNTEAFF
V: TRBV2; J: TRBJ1-5; CDR3: CASSEGATSNQPQHF
V: TRBV7-6; J: TRBJ2-5; CDR3: CASLPGTQETQYF
V: TRBV30; J: TRBJ1-2; CDR3: CAWSVGGTGYGYTF